This entry features one T cell receptor beta chain sequence. The target antigen is unknown. The donors were in the roughly 110-subject validation cohort, distinct from the approximately 610-subject first cohort. V gave up 4 bases and J gave up 3 bases, with 16 bases separating them. Germline V gives CDR1 GTSNPN, CDR2 SVGIG (reference sequence). The CDR3 runs to 15 residues. This entry belongs to a study of cytomegalovirus exposure and HLA in healthy donors. The assay was immunoSEQ multiplex PCR, and TCRdb's table has in-frame clones only and misses some. The sample has over 250,000 clones, approximately 86% seen once. Notes on the study in general: Subsequent analysis of the approximately 110 validation repertoires found a tendency for first-cohort TCR clusters to co-occur. The majority of TCR sequences were rare, yet some public TCRs appeared in many donors.

The sequencing sample was made of PBMCs. The V and J genes are TRBV30 and TRBJ1-5; D is unresolved. This clonotype originated in a woman between 18 and 29 years old in good health and CMV-seronegative. The chain's CDR3 is CAWNLEYGVNQPQHF. The DNA for the CDR3 is TGTGCCTGGAACTTGGAGTACGGGGTCAATCAGCCCCAGCATTTT.